This paragraph reports one T cell receptor beta chain. The record originates from a study of blood T cell repertoires in COVID-19. Across the whole study: Researchers got acute and convalescent COVID-19 samples from the United States, Italy and Spain. PBMCs, B-cell-depleted T cells, or T cells provided the cDNA or gDNA that made up the material.

CDR3 length: 14 residues. The V gene lost 2 bases and the J gene lost 1 base, with 5 bases spanning the gap. CDR1 and CDR2 from the germline V gene are SGHAT and FQNNGV. In the study's own analysis: Using reference gene primer amplification, nucleated cell counts were estimated. Only in-frame clones appear in the TCRdb table, and some are missing; sequencing was by immunoSEQ multiplex PCR. V, J and clone size derive from that table, while D and trimming were established from the DNA sequence. This repertoire shows 75,000 or so clones, around 78% found once; its top ten account for around a sixth. Sequencing was done on a sample of peripheral blood. The chain joins TRBV11-2 to TRBJ2-2; no clear D gene. The sequence derives from a woman older than 75 with acute or convalescent COVID-19. CDR3 DNA: TGTGCCAGCAGCTTATCGGGGAACACCGGGGAGCTGTTTTTT. It codes for CASSLSGNTGELFF.